Here is one T cell receptor (beta chain) with its context. The data originate from a study of T cell changes during pregnancy in multiple sclerosis. Some clones are missing from TCRdb's copy, which holds only in-frame ones; the method was immunoSEQ multiplex PCR. The data contain just over 90,000 clones, around 91% of them singletons. V dropped 2 bases and J dropped 6; count of bases not matched to a gene: 6. The CDR3 is 15 amino acids. CDR1 is SGHRS, CDR2 YFSETQ, per germline. This sample comprised peripheral blood, obtained after pregnancy. The chain couples TRBV5-1 to TRBJ1-4; TRBD1 agrees at 8 bases. The origin of this receptor is a female donor in good health, enrolled as a control in a pregnancy study. CDR3 DNA: TGCGCCAGCAGCTTCGGCAGGGGGCGTGATGAAAAACTGTTTTTT. It encodes CASSFGRGRDEKLFF.